These 10 T cell receptor beta chains came from one sample sequenced in a study of blood T cell repertoires in COVID-19. TCRdb keeps only in-frame clones here, not all; method: immunoSEQ multiplex PCR. The sample gives 25,000 to 40,000 clones, 65% to 90% of which show up once; 15% to 20% is in the top ten. What was sequenced was peripheral blood. Receptor source: a woman aged 60-75 years with active COVID-19.

J is TRBJ2-7 and V is TRBV9, with 11 bases identical to TRBD1. This CDR3 has 15 amino acids. Germline CDR1 SGDLS, CDR2 YYNGEE. Trimming at V came to 2 bases and at J to 1 base, leaving 2 bases not matched to a gene. In nucleotides, the CDR3 is TGTGCCAGCAGCGTCGGACAGGGGGCATCCTACGAGCAGTACTTC. Translating gives CASSVGQGASYEQYF.

This chain joins TRBV7-9 and TRBJ2-1, with TRBD2 matching 8 bases. This CDR3 has 16 amino acids. The ends lost 4 bases at V and 4 bases at J; junction bases unmatched: 9. Germline V CDR1 and CDR2: SEHNR, FQNEAQ (reference sequence). The CDR3, as DNA: TGTGCCAGCAGCTGGGATAGTACTAGCGGATACAATGAGCAGTTCTTC. It specifies CASSWDSTSGYNEQFF.

The V call is TRBV3-1 (or the pseudogene TRBV3-2), the J call TRBJ1-6; 8 bases are a match to TRBD1. The CDR3 is 15 amino acids. Germline V gives CDR1 LGHDT, CDR2 YNNKEL (reference sequence). The junction had 7 bases not matched to a gene; V was cut back by 4 bases and J by 8 bases. CDR3 loop: CASSPRDRSHSPLHF. In DNA, the CDR3 is TGTGCCAGCAGCCCCCGGGACAGGTCCCATTCACCCCTCCACTTT.

This rearrangement joins TRBV6-1 to TRBJ1-1; 9 bases line up with TRBD1. CDR1 MNHNS and CDR2 SASEGT come from the germline V gene. The CDR3 spans 14 residues. V lost 2 bases, J lost 6 bases, and 4 bases stayed unmatched. The CDR3 protein is CASSEMDRGAEAFF. CDR3 DNA: TGTGCCAGCAGTGAAATGGACAGGGGCGCTGAAGCTTTCTTT.

The chain joins TRBV3-1 (or the pseudogene TRBV3-2) to TRBJ2-5; 11 positions agree with TRBD2. Germline CDR1 and CDR2: LGHDT and YNNKEL (reference sequence). This CDR3 is built from 17 residues. Germline trimming cut 1 base from V and 1 base from J; bases unmatched to any gene: 5. The CDR3 loop reads CASSQVPGLAGQETQYF. CDR3 nucleotides: TGTGCCAGCAGCCAAGTTCCAGGACTAGCGGGCCAAGAGACCCAGTACTTC.

The rearrangement uses TRBV7-2 and TRBJ2-7; D ambiguous. The CDR3 is made up of 13 amino acids. CDR1 is SGHTA, CDR2 FQGNSA, per germline. Between the trimmed V and J ends, which lost 3 bases and 3 bases, there was a span of 9 bases. The CDR3 sequence: CASSLAGNYEQYF. As DNA, the CDR3 is TGTGCCAGCAGCTTGGCTGGCAACTACGAGCAGTACTTC.

The chain links TRBV10-3 to TRBJ2-5; weak D call: TRBD2 (7 bases). Germline V gene sequence: CDR1 ENHRY, CDR2 SYGVKD. This CDR3 is 13 amino acids long. The V and J ends lost 11 bases and 2 bases respectively, with 15 bases between them. The CDR3 is CAGGGGDQETQYF. In DNA, the CDR3 is TGTGCCGGGGGAGGGGGGGATCAAGAGACCCAGTACTTC.

The chain recombines TRBV6-7 with TRBJ1-1; D may be TRBD1 (5 bases). TRBV6-7 is sorted into the ORF group, with uncertain function. V lost 7 bases, J lost 5 bases, and 11 bases lay in between. The CDR3 extends over 12 amino acids. The CDR3 sequence is CASTGGGTEAFF. The CDR3 DNA follows: TGTGCCAGCACCGGCGGGGGGACTGAAGCTTTCTTT.

The J gene is TRBJ1-3, the V gene TRBV10-1, with TRBD1 identical over 9 bases. V shed 7 bases and J 1 base; nucleotides not matched to a gene: 2. Germline CDR1 and CDR2: WNHNN and SYGVQD (reference sequence). This CDR3 region has 14 residues. This chain's CDR3 is CASKDRGSGNTIYF. CDR3 sequence (DNA): TGCGCCAGCAAGGACAGGGGTTCTGGAAACACCATATATTTT.

This chain links TRBV27 with TRBJ2-7; possible D gene TRBD1, 5 bases. This CDR3 is 13 amino acids long. V lost 3 bases to trimming and J lost 2 bases, with 8 bases between them. Germline values: CDR1 MNHEY, CDR2 SMNVEV (reference sequence). CDR3 sequence reads: CASSLTATYEQYF. The CDR3 DNA sequence: TGTGCCAGCAGTTTGACAGCAACCTACGAGCAGTACTTC.